One and the same sample provided the 28 T cell receptor beta chains below, sequenced in a study of blood T cell repertoires in COVID-19. Some clones are missing from TCRdb's copy, which holds only in-frame ones; the method was immunoSEQ multiplex PCR. This table has hundreds of thousands of clones, 85% to 90% appearing once. The sample consisted of peripheral blood. These receptors were collected from a human donor in a cohort sampled during active COVID-19.

V gene TRBV2 combines with J gene TRBJ2-3, with unresolved D. The CDR3 is 13 residues long. CDR1 is SNHLY, CDR2 FYNNEI, per germline. Trimming removed 6 bases from V and 0 bases from J, with 7 bases in between. CDR3 in amino acids: CASRYTSTDTQYF. The CDR3 DNA reads as TGTGCCAGCAGGTACACAAGCACAGATACGCAGTATTTT. The entire variable domain, with the rest obtained from reference TRBV2 and TRBJ2-3, is as follows: EPEVTQTPSHQVTQMGQEVILRCVPISNHLYFYWYRQILGQKVEFLVSFYNNEISEKSEIFDDQFSVERPDGSNFTLKIRSTKLEDSAMYFCASRYTSTDTQYFGPGTRLTVL.

Details on this clone: At one boundary the junction diverges from the germline segment, which might be a read error. The chain employs TRBV6-5 and TRBJ2-3; the match to TRBD2 covers 7 bases. CDR3 length: 13 amino acids. Germline assignment: CDR1 MNHEY and CDR2 SVGAGI. This CDR3 is CASTKFTGGRESF. CDR3 in DNA: TGTGCCAGCACCAAATTTACCGGGGGGAGGGAGTCTTTT.

The chain links TRBV25-1 to TRBJ2-3, with a possible D match to TRBD2 (6 bases). Per the germline V gene, CDR1 is MGHDK and CDR2 is SYGVNS. This CDR3 spans 18 amino acids. V was clipped by 2 bases and J by 0 bases, with 18 bases between them. CDR3 DNA: TGTGCCAGCAGTGAAGGGGTAGCGGAGCCACTTAGCACAGATACGCAGTATTTT. Its protein product is CASSEGVAEPLSTDTQYF.

V is TRBV6-5 and J is TRBJ2-2; the D gene is possibly TRBD2 (5 bases). The germline V gene has CDR1 MNHEY and CDR2 SVGAGI. Trimming removed 10 bases from V and 3 bases from J, with 15 bases in between. The CDR3 sequence is 14 residues long. CDR3 sequence: CATFRGPDTGELFF. For the CDR3, the DNA is TGTGCCACATTCCGGGGTCCGGACACCGGGGAGCTGTTTTTT.

V usage is TRBV18 and J usage is TRBJ1-2; 8 nucleotides match TRBD1. V shed 4 bases, J shed 3 bases, and the junction held 4 bases outside the gene matches. Germline CDR1 KGHSH, CDR2 LQKENI. The CDR3 sequence is 14 residues long. The CDR3 region has the DNA TGTGCCAGCTCACAGGACAGGGTTGACTATGGCTACACCTTC. Translation: CASSQDRVDYGYTF.

The gene calls are TRBV11-2 and TRBJ2-2; 10 positions agree with TRBD2. Per the germline V gene, CDR1 is SGHAT and CDR2 is FQNNGV. J gave up 4 bases and V 4 bases, and 6 bases lay outside the gene matches. The CDR3 loop spans 16 amino acids. In DNA, the CDR3 is TGTGCCAGCAGCTCGGTAGCGGGAGGTGTCACCGGGGAGCTGTTTTTT. This gives the protein CASSSVAGGVTGELFF.

The rearrangement links TRBV7-2 to TRBJ2-2, with D perhaps matching TRBD2 (6 bases). CDR3 length equals 14 residues. Trimming removed 3 bases from V and 6 bases from J, with 11 bases in between. Germline loops: CDR1 SGHTA, CDR2 FQGNSA. The CDR3 coding sequence is TGTGCCAGCAGCTTCAGGGCGGGGCCCGGGGAGCTGTTTTTT. Translated, it gives CASSFRAGPGELFF.

This chain connects TRBV3-1 (or the pseudogene TRBV3-2) to TRBJ2-2, with unresolved D. The CDR3 covers 15 residues. With 0 bases removed from V and 6 bases from J, the gap between germline ends came to 11 bases. Germline V gene sequence: CDR1 LGHDT, CDR2 YNNKEL (reference sequence). The CDR3 region has the DNA TGTGCCAGCAGCCAAGAGCTTAAGCTCCCCGGGGAGCTGTTTTTT. Its protein product is CASSQELKLPGELFF.

This chain links TRBV18 with TRBJ1-1; no definite D call. The germline gives CDR1 KGHSH, CDR2 LQKENI. Trimming removed 3 bases at V and 1 base at J, with 9 bases between. The CDR3 runs 14 residues. The CDR3 loop reads CASSPPGGNTEAFF. The CDR3 bases are TGTGCCAGCTCACCCCCGGGAGGGAACACTGAAGCTTTCTTT.

The chain combines TRBV29-1 with TRBJ2-5; 8 positions match TRBD1. V gave up 4 bases and J gave up 9 bases; unmatched junction bases: 10. Germline V CDR1 and CDR2: SQVTM, ANQGSEA. The length of the CDR3 is 13 residues. The CDR3 is CSVGSGTGEAQYF. CDR3 coding DNA: TGCAGCGTTGGATCCGGGACAGGTGAAGCCCAGTACTTC.

The chain carries TRBV6-1 and TRBJ2-1; TRBD1 agrees at 7 bases. V lost 3 bases, J lost 3 bases, and 2 bases stayed unmatched. Germline V gene lookup returns CDR1 MNHNS and CDR2 SASEGT. CDR3 length equals 14 residues. The CDR3 DNA follows: TGTGCCAGCAGTGAGACAGGGTACTACAATGAGCAGTTCTTC. Its translation: CASSETGYYNEQFF.

The chain combines TRBV7-8 with TRBJ2-3, with D maybe TRBD2 (6 bases). Trimming removed 2 bases at V and 1 base at J, with 13 bases between. CDR1 is SGHVS and CDR2 is FQNEAQ in the germline V gene. The CDR3 loop spans 16 amino acids. CDR3 bases: TGTGCCAGCAGCTTAATAGGAGGCGGGGGCACAGATACGCAGTATTTT. The encoded protein is CASSLIGGGGTDTQYF.

This clone has at least ten counts. This chain joins TRBV3-1 (or the pseudogene TRBV3-2) and TRBJ2-6; 8 bases agree with TRBD1. Germline assignment: CDR1 LGHDT and CDR2 YNNKEL (reference sequence). J gave up 4 bases and V 1 base, and 3 bases lay outside the gene matches. The CDR3 is made up of 16 amino acids. CDR3 sequence reads: CASSQGTGHGANVLTF. Here the CDR3 DNA reads TGTGCCAGCAGCCAAGGGACAGGGCACGGGGCCAACGTCCTGACTTTC.

This clone showed up just once. The chain combines TRBV28 with TRBJ2-7; D possibly corresponds to TRBD2 (6 bases). V shed 5 bases and J shed 6 bases, with 23 bases lying between them. This CDR3 spans 16 amino acids. Per the germline V gene, CDR1 is MDHEN and CDR2 is SYDVKM. CDR3 region: CASSPRPGGLQGEQYF. The CDR3, as DNA: TGTGCCAGCAGTCCTAGGCCCGGGGGACTTCAGGGCGAGCAGTACTTC.

The chain couples TRBV7-2 to TRBJ1-1; D is perhaps TRBD1 (6 bases). Looked up from germline, CDR1 is SGHTA and CDR2 is FQGNSA. The CDR3 is made up of 15 amino acids. The V and J ends lost 2 bases and 7 bases respectively, with 17 bases between them. CDR3 nucleotides: TGTGCCAGCAGCTTATCCGGGGGGCTCAGGGGTGAAGCTTTCTTT. Amino acids: CASSLSGGLRGEAFF. The variable domain in full, with the rest retrieved from reference TRBV7-2 and TRBJ1-1, is GAGVSQSPSNKVTEKGKDVELRCDPISGHTALYWYRQSLGQGLEFLIYFQGNSAPDKSGLPSDRFSAERTGGSVSTLTIQRTQQEDSAVYLCASSLSGGLRGEAFFGQGTRLTVV.

The sample holds one count of this clone. The chain employs TRBV19 and TRBJ2-6, with D tentatively TRBD1 (6 bases). Germline values: CDR1 LNHDA, CDR2 SQIVND (reference sequence). CDR3 length equals 15 residues. The V gene lost 8 bases and the J gene lost 2 bases, with 13 bases spanning the gap. As DNA, the CDR3 is TGTGCCAGTCAAGCAGGGGTGCCTGGGGCCAACGTCCTGACTTTC. This sequence encodes CASQAGVPGANVLTF.

The CDR3 bases are TGTGCCAGCAGCCCCGGACAGCGAAACTATGGCTACACCTTC. It translates to CASSPGQRNYGYTF. The chain uses TRBV6-5 and TRBJ1-2, with a possible D match to TRBD1 (6 bases). The CDR3 is made up of 14 amino acids. Germline assignment: CDR1 MNHEY and CDR2 SVGAGI. V was clipped by 6 bases and J by 2 bases, with 13 bases between them.

CDR3 in amino acids: CASSLITGNTEAFF. The CDR3 nucleotides read TGTGCCAGCAGCTTAATTACAGGTAACACTGAAGCTTTCTTT. The chain uses TRBV5-6 and TRBJ1-1; a possible D gene is TRBD1 (5 bases). V lost 2 bases and J 2 bases, leaving 10 bases between the germline ends. The germline V gene encodes CDR1 SGHDT and CDR2 YYEEEE. This CDR3 is 14 amino acids long.

The chain is built from TRBV5-5 and TRBJ2-1, with TRBD2 as a possible D gene (6 bases). The germline CDR1 and CDR2 sequences are SGHKS and YYEKEE (reference sequence). The germline V and J ends were trimmed by 0 bases and 1 base, with 14 bases remaining between them. The CDR3 spans 17 residues. The CDR3 reads CASSLVEGLSSYNEQFF. In nucleotides, the CDR3 is TGTGCCAGCAGCTTGGTGGAGGGACTTAGTTCCTACAATGAGCAGTTCTTC.

The chain uses TRBV9 and TRBJ1-4; D gene ambiguous. The CDR3 spans 17 residues. Trimming pared 0 bases from V and 5 bases from J, leaving 17 bases between. CDR1 is SGDLS, CDR2 YYNGEE, per germline. The CDR3 spells CASSVEPLLLVNEKLFF. The CDR3 region has the DNA TGTGCCAGCAGCGTAGAACCCCTCCTACTGGTCAATGAAAAACTGTTTTTT.

The chain employs TRBV7-2 and TRBJ2-1; D is perhaps TRBD2 (7 bases). Germline V gives CDR1 SGHTA, CDR2 FQGNSA. The germline V and J ends were trimmed by 1 base and 9 bases, with 19 bases remaining between them. This CDR3 region has 16 residues. The CDR3 DNA sequence: TGTGCCAGCAGCTTAGATGTCCTGGGGGGGGCTGGTGAGCAGTTCTTC. Its protein product is CASSLDVLGGAGEQFF.

The rearrangement uses TRBV27 and TRBJ1-4; possibly TRBD1 for D (5 bases). This CDR3 is built from 14 residues. V lost 5 bases to trimming and J lost 10 bases, with 17 bases between them. CDR1 is MNHEY and CDR2 is SMNVEV in the germline V gene (reference sequence). In nucleotides, the CDR3 is TGTGCCAGCAGTCTCGGGGGTTTTCTAGGAAAACTGTTTTTT. Translation: CASSLGGFLGKLFF.

This sequence joins TRBV5-1 and TRBJ2-7, with 9 bases matching TRBD1. Germline V lookup: CDR1 SGHRS, CDR2 YFSETQ. CDR3 length: 15 amino acids. V lost 1 base, J lost 5 bases, and 7 bases stayed unmatched. The CDR3 DNA reads TGCGCCAGCAGCTTGCTGGGACAGGGTAGGAACGAGCAGTACTTC. The encoded protein is CASSLLGQGRNEQYF. The whole variable domain, filled in from reference TRBV5-1 and TRBJ2-7, reads KAGVTQTPRYLIKTRGQQVTLSCSPISGHRSVSWYQQTPGQGLQFLFEYFSETQRNKGNFPGRFSGRQFSNSRSEMNVSTLELGDSALYLCASSLLGQGRNEQYFGPGTRLTVT.

The chain is built from TRBV19 and TRBJ1-1; no clear D. V lost 4 bases and J 0 bases, leaving 6 bases between the germline ends. CDR3 length: 13 amino acids. Germline CDR1 and CDR2: LNHDA and SQIVND (reference sequence). The DNA for the CDR3 is TGTGCCAGTAGTACTATCATGAACACTGAAGCTTTCTTT. Its translation is CASSTIMNTEAFF.

This clone was counted a single time. CDR3 DNA: TGTGCCAGCAGTTCTCTACTGACCCAGGGAACCGGGGAGCTGTTTTTT. This sequence encodes CASSSLLTQGTGELFF. This chain joins TRBV27 and TRBJ2-2, with a tentative D call TRBD1 (5 bases). CDR3 length: 16 amino acids. The V end was cut by 4 bases, the J end by 5 bases, with 17 bases between. Germline V gene lookup returns CDR1 MNHEY and CDR2 SMNVEV (reference sequence).

The chain recombines TRBV27 with TRBJ2-2; 12 nucleotides match TRBD1. V shed 3 bases and J 7 bases; nucleotides not matched to a gene: 9. The V gene's germline CDR1 is MNHEY and CDR2 SMNVEV (reference sequence). The CDR3 is 17 residues long. The DNA of the CDR3 is TGTGCCAGCAGTTTTCTCGGGACAGGGGGCGACGGCGGGGAGCTGTTTTTT. As protein: CASSFLGTGGDGGELFF.

Comment on this clone: Other DNA sequences in this specimen translate into the identical CDR3. J is TRBJ2-7 and V is TRBV9; tentative D call: TRBD1 (5 bases). This CDR3 is built from 14 residues. Between the trimmed V and J ends, which lost 2 bases and 0 bases, there was a span of 9 bases. CDR1 SGDLS and CDR2 YYNGEE come from the germline V gene. This CDR3 reads CASSVGRSSYEQYF. The DNA for the CDR3 is TGTGCCAGCAGCGTGGGGCGGAGCTCCTACGAGCAGTACTTC.

The chain combines TRBV12-1 with TRBJ1-6; the table's D gene call, TRBD1, was not cross checked with the DNA. TRBV12-1 is noted as a pseudogene. This CDR3 spans 15 amino acids. This chain's CDR3 is CASSFVTGRDRWRYF. CDR3 sequence (DNA): TGTGCCAGCAGCTTTGTCACGGGGAGAGACAGGTGGAGGTACTTT.